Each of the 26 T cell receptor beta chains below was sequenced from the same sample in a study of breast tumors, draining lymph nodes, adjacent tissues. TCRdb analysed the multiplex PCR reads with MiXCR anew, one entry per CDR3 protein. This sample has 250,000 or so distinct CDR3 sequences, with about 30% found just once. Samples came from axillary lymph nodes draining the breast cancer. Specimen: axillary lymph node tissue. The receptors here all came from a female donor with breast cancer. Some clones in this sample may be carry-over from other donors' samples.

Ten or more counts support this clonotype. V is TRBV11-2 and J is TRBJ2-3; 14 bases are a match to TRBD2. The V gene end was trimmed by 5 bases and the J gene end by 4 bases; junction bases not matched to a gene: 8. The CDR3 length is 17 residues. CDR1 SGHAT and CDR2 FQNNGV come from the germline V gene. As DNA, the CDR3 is TGTGCCAGCAGCAAGGGACTAGCGGGAGCGCAGTCAGATACGCAGTATTTT. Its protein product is CASSKGLAGAQSDTQYF.

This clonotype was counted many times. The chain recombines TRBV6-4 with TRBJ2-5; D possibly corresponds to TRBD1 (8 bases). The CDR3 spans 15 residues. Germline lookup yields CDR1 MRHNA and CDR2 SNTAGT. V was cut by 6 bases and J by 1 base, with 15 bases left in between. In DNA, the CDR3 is TGTGCCAGCAGCCCAACAGGGGGGGGCCAAGAGACCCAGTACTTC. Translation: CASSPTGGGQETQYF.

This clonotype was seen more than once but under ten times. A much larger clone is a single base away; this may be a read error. The CDR3 is CASSRSRTGINEQYF. For the CDR3, the DNA is TGTGCTAGCAGCCGATCCAGGACAGGGATTAACGAGCAGTACTTC. This rearrangement joins TRBV7-7 to TRBJ2-7, with 8 bases that match TRBD1. The CDR3 runs to 15 residues. The germline V gene encodes CDR1 SSHAT and CDR2 FNYEAQ (reference sequence).

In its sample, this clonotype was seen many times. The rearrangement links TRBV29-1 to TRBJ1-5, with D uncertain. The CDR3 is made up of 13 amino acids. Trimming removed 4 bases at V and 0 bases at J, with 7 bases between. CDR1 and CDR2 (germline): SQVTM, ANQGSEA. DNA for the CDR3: TGCAGCGTTGCCAGAGATAGCAATCAGCCCCAGCATTTT. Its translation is CSVARDSNQPQHF. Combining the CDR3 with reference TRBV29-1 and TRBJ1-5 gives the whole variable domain SAVISQKPSRDICQRGTSLTIQCQVDSQVTMMFWYRQQPGQSLTLIATANQGSEATYESGFVIDKFPISRPNLTFSTLTVSNMSPEDSSIYLCSVARDSNQPQHFGDGTRLSIL.

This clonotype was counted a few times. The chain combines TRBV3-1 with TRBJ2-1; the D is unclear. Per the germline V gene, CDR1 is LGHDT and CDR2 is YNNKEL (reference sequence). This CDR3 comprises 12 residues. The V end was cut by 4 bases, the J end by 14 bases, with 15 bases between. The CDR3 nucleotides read TGTGCCAGCAGCCCTCCCTCCGGGCCCAAGTTCTTC. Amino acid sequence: CASSPPSGPKFF.

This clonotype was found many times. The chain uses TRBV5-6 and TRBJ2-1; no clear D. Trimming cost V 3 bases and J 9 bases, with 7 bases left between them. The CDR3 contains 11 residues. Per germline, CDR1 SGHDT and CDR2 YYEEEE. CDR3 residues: CASSSRVEQFF. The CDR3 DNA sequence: TGTGCCAGCAGCTCCCGGGTTGAGCAGTTCTTC. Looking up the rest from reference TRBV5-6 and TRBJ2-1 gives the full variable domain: DAGVTQSPTHLIKTRGQQVTLRCSPKSGHDTVSWYQQALGQGPQFIFQYYEEEERQRGNFPDRFSGHQFPNYSSELNVNALLLGDSALYLCASSSRVEQFFGPGTRLTVL.

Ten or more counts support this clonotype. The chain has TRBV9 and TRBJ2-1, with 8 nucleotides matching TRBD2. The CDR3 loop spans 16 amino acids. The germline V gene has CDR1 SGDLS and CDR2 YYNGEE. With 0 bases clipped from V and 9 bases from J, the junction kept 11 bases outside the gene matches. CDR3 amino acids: CASSVGMSGGTAEQFF. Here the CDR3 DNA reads TGTGCCAGCAGCGTAGGTATGTCGGGAGGGACGGCTGAGCAGTTCTTC.

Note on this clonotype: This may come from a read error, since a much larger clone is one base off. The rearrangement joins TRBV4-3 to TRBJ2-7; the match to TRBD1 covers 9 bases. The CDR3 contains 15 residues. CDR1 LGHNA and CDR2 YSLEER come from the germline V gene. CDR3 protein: CACSQDPQGAGEQYF. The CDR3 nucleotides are TGCGCCTGCAGCCAAGACCCACAGGGGGCTGGGGAGCAGTACTTC.

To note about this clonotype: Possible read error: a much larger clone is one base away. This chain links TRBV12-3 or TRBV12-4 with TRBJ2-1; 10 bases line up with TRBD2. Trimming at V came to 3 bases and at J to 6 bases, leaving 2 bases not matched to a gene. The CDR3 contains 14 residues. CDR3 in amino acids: CASSFGLAVNEQFF. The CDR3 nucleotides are TGTGCCAGCAGTTTCGGACTAGCGGTCAATGAGCAGTTCTTC.

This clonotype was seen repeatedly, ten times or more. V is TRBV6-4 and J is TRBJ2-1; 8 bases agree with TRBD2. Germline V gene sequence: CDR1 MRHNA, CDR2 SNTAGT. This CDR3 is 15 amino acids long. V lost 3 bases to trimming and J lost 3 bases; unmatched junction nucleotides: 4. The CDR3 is CASSETGTSYNEQFF. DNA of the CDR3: TGTGCCAGCAGTGAAACCGGGACTAGCTACAATGAGCAGTTCTTC.

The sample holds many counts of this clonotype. CDR3 nucleotide sequence: TGCAGTGCGAGTGGTCTACCCCACGAGCAGTACTTC. This sequence encodes CSASGLPHEQYF. The chain has TRBV20-1 and TRBJ2-7; D remains unclear. There are 12 residues in the CDR3. V was trimmed by 6 bases and J by 5 bases, leaving 14 bases between them. Germline CDR1 DFQATT, CDR2 SNEGSKA (reference sequence).

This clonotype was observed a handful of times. The CDR3 nucleotides are TGTGCCAGCAGTTTTTTAGGAGCGGGGGTTAATGGCTACACCTTC. It encodes CASSFLGAGVNGYTF. The rearrangement links TRBV28 to TRBJ1-2; possibly TRBD1 for D (5 bases). Germline values: CDR1 MDHEN, CDR2 SYDVKM. CDR3 length: 15 amino acids. Trimming stripped 3 bases from V and 6 bases from J, with 17 bases between.

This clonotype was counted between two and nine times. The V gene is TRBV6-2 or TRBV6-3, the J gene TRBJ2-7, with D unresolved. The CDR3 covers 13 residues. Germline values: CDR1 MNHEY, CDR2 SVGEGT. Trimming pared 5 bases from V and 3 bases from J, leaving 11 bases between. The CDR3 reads CASSPPPGYEQYF. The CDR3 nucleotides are TGTGCCAGCAGTCCCCCGCCGGGCTACGAGCAGTACTTC.

CDR3 DNA sequence: TGCGCCAGCAGCCAAGGAGCAGACGGATATAGCTCACCCCTCCACTTT. It yields the protein CASSQGADGYSSPLHF. The rearrangement joins TRBV4-1 to TRBJ1-6; D unclear. V was shortened by 1 base and J by 10 bases, with 17 bases between the two germline ends. The CDR3 spans 16 residues. Germline V CDR1 and CDR2: MGHRA, YSYEKL.

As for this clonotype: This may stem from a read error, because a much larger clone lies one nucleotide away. Here the CDR3 reads CASSLVSGGPKEQYF. The CDR3 nucleotides are TGTGCCAGCAGCTTAGTCTCGGGAGGGCCGAAAGAGCAGTACTTC. The chain combines TRBV7-2 with TRBJ2-7; 8 bases match TRBD2. The CDR3 has 15 residues. Germline V gives CDR1 SGHTA, CDR2 FQGNSA. J lost 7 bases, V lost 1 base, and 9 bases had no gene match. The full variable domain, with the rest looked up from reference TRBV7-2 and TRBJ2-7, is GAGVSQSPSNKVTEKGKDVELRCDPISGHTALYWYRQSLGQGLEFLIYFQGNSAPDKSGLPSDRFSAERTGGSVSTLTIQRTQQEDSAVYLCASSLVSGGPKEQYFGPGTRLTVT.

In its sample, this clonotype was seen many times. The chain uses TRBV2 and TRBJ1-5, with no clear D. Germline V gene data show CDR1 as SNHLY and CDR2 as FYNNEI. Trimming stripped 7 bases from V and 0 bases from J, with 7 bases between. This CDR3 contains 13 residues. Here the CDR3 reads CASNGDSNQPQHF. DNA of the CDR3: TGTGCCAGCAACGGAGATAGCAATCAGCCCCAGCATTTT.

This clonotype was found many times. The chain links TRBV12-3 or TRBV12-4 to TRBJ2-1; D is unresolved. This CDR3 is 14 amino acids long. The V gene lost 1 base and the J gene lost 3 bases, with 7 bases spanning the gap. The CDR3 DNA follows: TGTGCCAGCAGTTTAGGACCTAACTACAATGAGCAGTTCTTC. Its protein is CASSLGPNYNEQFF.

The CDR3 DNA follows: TGCAGTGCTAGAGAGACCTTGACGAGCTACACCTTC. Its protein product is CSARETLTSYTF. The chain couples TRBV20-1 to TRBJ1-2; D gene unclear. Germline V gene data show CDR1 as DFQATT and CDR2 as SNEGSKA (reference sequence). Deletions cut 0 bases from V and 9 bases from J, with 11 bases between. The CDR3 runs 12 residues.

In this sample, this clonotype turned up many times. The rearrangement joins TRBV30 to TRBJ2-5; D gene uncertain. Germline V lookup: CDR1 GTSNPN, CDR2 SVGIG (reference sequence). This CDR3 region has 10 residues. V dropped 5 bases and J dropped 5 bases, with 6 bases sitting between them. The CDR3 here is CAWGAETQYF. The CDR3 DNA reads TGTGCCTGGGGCGCGGAGACCCAGTACTTC.

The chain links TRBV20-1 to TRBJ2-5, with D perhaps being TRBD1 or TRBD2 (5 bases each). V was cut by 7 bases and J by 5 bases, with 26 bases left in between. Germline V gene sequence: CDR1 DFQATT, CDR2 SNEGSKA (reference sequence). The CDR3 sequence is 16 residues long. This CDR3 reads CSGVLPGGHPRETQYF. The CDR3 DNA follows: TGCAGTGGAGTCCTCCCCGGAGGACATCCCCGTGAGACCCAGTACTTC.

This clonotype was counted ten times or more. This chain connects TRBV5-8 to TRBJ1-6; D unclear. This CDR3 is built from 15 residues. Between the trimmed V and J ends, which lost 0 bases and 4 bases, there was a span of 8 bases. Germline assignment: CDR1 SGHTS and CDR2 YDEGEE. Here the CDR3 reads CASSLVGIYNSPLHF. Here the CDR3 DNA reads TGTGCCAGCAGCTTGGTAGGAATATATAATTCACCCCTCCACTTT.

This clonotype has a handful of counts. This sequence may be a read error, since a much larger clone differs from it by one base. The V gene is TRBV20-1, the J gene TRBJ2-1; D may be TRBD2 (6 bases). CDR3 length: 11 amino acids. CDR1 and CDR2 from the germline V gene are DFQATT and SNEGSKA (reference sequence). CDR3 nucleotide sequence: TGCAGTGCGGGGGGAAAGGATGAGCAGTCCTTC. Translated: CSAGGKDEQSF.

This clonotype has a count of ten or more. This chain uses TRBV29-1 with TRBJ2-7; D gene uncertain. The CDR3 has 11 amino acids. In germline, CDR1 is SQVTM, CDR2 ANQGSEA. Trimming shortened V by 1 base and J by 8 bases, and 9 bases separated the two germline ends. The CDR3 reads CSVEGTSKQYF. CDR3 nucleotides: TGCAGCGTTGAAGGAACGTCGAAGCAGTACTTC.

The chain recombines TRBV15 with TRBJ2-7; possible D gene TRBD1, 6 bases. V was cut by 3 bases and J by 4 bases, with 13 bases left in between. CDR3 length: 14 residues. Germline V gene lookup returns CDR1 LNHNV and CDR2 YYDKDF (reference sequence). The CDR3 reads CATSSTGTPYEQYF. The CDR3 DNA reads TGTGCCACCAGCAGTACCGGGACACCGTACGAGCAGTACTTC. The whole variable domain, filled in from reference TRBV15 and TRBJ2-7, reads DAMVIQNPRYQVTQFGKPVTLSCSQTLNHNVMYWYQQKSSQAPKLLFHYYDKDFNNEADTPDNFQSRRPNTSFCFLDIRSPGLGDTAMYLCATSSTGTPYEQYFGPGTRLTVT.

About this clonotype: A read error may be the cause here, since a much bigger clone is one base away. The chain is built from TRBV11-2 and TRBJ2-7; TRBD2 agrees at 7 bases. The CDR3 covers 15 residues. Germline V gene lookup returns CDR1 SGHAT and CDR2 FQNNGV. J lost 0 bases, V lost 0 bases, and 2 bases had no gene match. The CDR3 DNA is TGTGCCAGCAGCTTAGAGGGGACTACCTCCTACGAGCAGTACTTC. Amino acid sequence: CASSLEGTTSYEQYF.

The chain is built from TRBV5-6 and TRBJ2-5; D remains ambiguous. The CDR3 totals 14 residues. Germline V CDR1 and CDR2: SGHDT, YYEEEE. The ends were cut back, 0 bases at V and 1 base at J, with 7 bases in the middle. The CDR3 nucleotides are TGTGCCAGCAGCTTGGGGAGACGCCAAGAGACCCAGTACTTC. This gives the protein CASSLGRRQETQYF.